One and the same sample provided the 15 T cell receptor beta chains below, sequenced in a study of blood T cells in healthy people across ages (dated by TCRdb to the mid-2010s). The protocol used for the library was 5' RACE. Sequencing was carried out with an Illumina HiSeq 2500. A second 7 to 11 cycle PCR used a sample-barcoded 5' primer and a J-beta primer mix. TCRdb ran its own pipeline on the public reads, namely fastp trimming at Q25 and MiXCR clone calling, and kept in-frame beta chains. Each entry is one CDR3 protein sequence, shown with its most common DNA and genes. The sample data list approximately 730,000 distinct CDR3 sequences, and approximately 39% of these were observed just once. 20% to 25% of the sample belongs to the ten largest clones. Sequencing was done on a sample of blood. Source of these receptors: an older woman in good health.

The chain is built from TRBV28 and TRBJ2-4; D is ambiguous. The J call may be wrong; the DNA end is better matched by TRBJ2-7. The germline V gene has CDR1 MDHEN and CDR2 SYDVKM. The CDR3 has 14 amino acids. CDR3 in amino acids: CASKLEVPTYEQYF. CDR3 coding DNA: TGTGCCAGCAAGTTGGAAGTCCCCACCTACGAGCAGTACTTC.

Regarding this clonotype: Mismatch with germline at one junction end may stem from a read error. The chain links TRBV6-5 to TRBJ2-3; either TRBD1 or TRBD2 may fit D (5 bases each). The CDR3 covers 15 residues. Germline CDR1 MNHEY, CDR2 SVGAGI. The CDR3 is CASNNRGSETDTRYF. The CDR3 DNA reads as TGTGCCAGCAACAACCGAGGGTCTGAGACAGATACGCGGTATTTT.

This clonotype was seen more than once but under ten times. V usage is TRBV9 and J usage is TRBJ2-3; D not certain. The CDR3 consists of 13 residues. Between the trimmed V and J ends, which lost 0 bases and 2 bases, there was a span of 4 bases. The V gene's germline CDR1 is SGDLS and CDR2 YYNGEE. The CDR3 sequence: CASSVDDTDTQYF. The CDR3 DNA sequence: TGTGCCAGCAGCGTAGACGACACAGATACGCAGTATTTT.

The chain is built from TRBV6-5 and TRBJ2-7; 7 bases match TRBD1. Germline-derived CDR1 and CDR2 are MNHEY and SVGAGI. With 5 bases clipped from V and 3 bases from J, the junction kept 7 bases outside the gene matches. The CDR3 runs to 14 residues. CDR3 in DNA: TGTGCCAGCAGTAGGGGACAGCGGCTCTACGAGCAGTACTTC. Protein: CASSRGQRLYEQYF.

This chain connects TRBV20-1 to TRBJ2-5, with D hard to call. The CDR3 sequence is 11 residues long. Looked up from germline, CDR1 is DFQATT and CDR2 is SNEGSKA (reference sequence). CDR3 sequence reads: CMAPQLETQYF. CDR3 in DNA: TGCATGGCCCCCCAGTTGGAGACCCAGTACTTC.

This clonotype has only a few counts. This sequence joins TRBV5-1 and TRBJ2-1; TRBD2 aligns across 9 bases. The V and J ends lost 4 bases and 8 bases, in that order; junction bases with no gene match: 10. This CDR3 is 15 amino acids long. Looked up from germline, CDR1 is SGHRS and CDR2 is YFSETQ. The DNA for the CDR3 is TGCGCCAGCAGCGGGGTAGCGGGAGTTTTGGATGAGCAGTTCTTC. The encoded protein is CASSGVAGVLDEQFF.

The CDR3 region is CASRGASNQPQHF. The CDR3 nucleotides read TGTGCCAGCAGGGGGGCAAGCAATCAGCCCCAGCATTTT. The chain combines TRBV28 with TRBJ1-5, with D possibly matching TRBD1 (6 bases). The CDR3 has 13 residues. CDR1 MDHEN and CDR2 SYDVKM come from the germline V gene. V was shortened by 6 bases and J by 1 base, with 7 bases between the two germline ends.

The rearrangement joins TRBV4-2 to TRBJ2-1; 8 bases are shared with TRBD2. Germline CDR1 LGHNA, CDR2 YNFKEQ. This CDR3 comprises 15 residues. V dropped 4 bases and J dropped 5; count of bases not matched to a gene: 7. As DNA, the CDR3 is TGTGCCAGCAGCCCCGAGCGACTAGCGAACAATGAGCAGTTCTTC. Protein product: CASSPERLANNEQFF.

This clonotype was found a few times. The CDR3 coding sequence is TGCGCCAGCAGCACCTGGACAGGGGGCAATGAGCAGTTCTTC. Protein sequence: CASSTWTGGNEQFF. The rearrangement uses TRBV5-1 and TRBJ2-1, with 10 nucleotides matching TRBD1. Germline V gene data show CDR1 as SGHRS and CDR2 as YFSETQ. Trimming removed 4 bases from V and 6 bases from J; junction bases left unmatched: 4. The CDR3 is made up of 14 amino acids.

This clonotype was recorded at least ten times. This chain links TRBV4-3 with TRBJ2-4, with 9 nucleotides matching TRBD2. The CDR3 extends over 16 amino acids. Losses at the gene ends were 1 base for V and 9 bases for J; bases not matched to a gene: 10. Germline loops: CDR1 LGHNA, CDR2 YSLEER. CDR3 DNA: TGCGCCAGCAGCCAAGGGGTAGCGGGAGAAGGGCGCATTCAGTACTTC. Amino acid sequence: CASSQGVAGEGRIQYF.

There are a few counts of this clonotype. The DNA for the CDR3 is TGCGCCAGCAGCTTGGCCGGAATCGGGGGGTTTGTCCACGAGCAGTACTTC. Translating gives CASSLAGIGGFVHEQYF. The rearrangement links TRBV5-1 to TRBJ2-7; 7 nucleotides align to TRBD2. CDR3 length: 17 residues. V gave up 0 bases and J gave up 5 bases; unmatched junction bases: 14. The germline V gene has CDR1 SGHRS and CDR2 YFSETQ.

This clonotype was seen at least ten times. The chain links TRBV20-1 to TRBJ2-1; no reliable D call. V lost 6 bases, J lost 9 bases, and 15 bases lay in between. This CDR3 spans 12 amino acids. CDR1 is DFQATT and CDR2 is SNEGSKA in the germline V gene (reference sequence). DNA of the CDR3: TGCAGTGCCCTATATGATAACAGTGAGCAGTTCTTC. Protein: CSALYDNSEQFF.

The V gene is TRBV20-1, the J gene TRBJ2-1; 7 bases fit TRBD2. This CDR3 is 14 amino acids long. Germline V gives CDR1 DFQATT, CDR2 SNEGSKA (reference sequence). The V segment lost 1 base and the J segment 8 bases; nucleotides outside the gene matches: 8. CDR3 amino acids: CSARGAGAADEQFF. For the CDR3, the DNA is TGCAGTGCTAGAGGCGCGGGAGCGGCGGATGAGCAGTTCTTC.

The rearrangement links TRBV7-2 to TRBJ2-1; TRBD2 agrees at 14 bases. With V trimmed by 2 bases and J by 8 bases, 2 bases remained unmatched. This CDR3 region has 15 residues. Germline V gene sequence: CDR1 SGHTA, CDR2 FQGNSA. CDR3 loop: CASSLRLAGGDEQFF. Here the CDR3 DNA reads TGTGCCAGCAGCTTACGACTAGCGGGAGGGGATGAGCAGTTCTTC.

The chain carries TRBV12-3 or TRBV12-4 and TRBJ1-2; D is ambiguous. CDR3 length: 13 residues. Deletions cut 6 bases from V and 8 bases from J, with 16 bases between. CDR3 residues: CASSELLGRGYTF. The CDR3 DNA is TGTGCCAGCAGCGAGCTATTAGGAAGGGGCTACACCTTC.